These 11 T cell receptor beta chains originate from one sample sequenced in a study of blood T cell repertoires in COVID-19. Profiled with immunoSEQ multiplex PCR; TCRdb holds only in-frame clones, not every one. There are 300,000 to 400,000 clones in the sample; approximately 90% occur only once, and 0.9% to 1.5% lies in the top ten. The sample comprised PBMCs or T cells enriched from blood (not recorded which). These receptors all come from a woman under 30 who had recovered from COVID-19.

Only a few counts were recorded for this clone. The chain couples TRBV30 to TRBJ1-2; D ambiguous. Trimming removed 1 base from V and 4 bases from J, with 10 bases in between. The CDR3 has 13 residues. Germline-derived CDR1 and CDR2 are GTSNPN and SVGIG (reference sequence). The CDR3 spells CAWSDSGLYGYTF. The CDR3 region has the DNA TGTGCCTGGAGTGACTCAGGTCTCTATGGCTACACCTTC.

DNA of the CDR3: TGTGCCAGCAGCCCCCGTGTGGCTGAAAAACTGTTTTTT. Amino acid sequence: CASSPRVAEKLFF. This chain connects TRBV21-1 to TRBJ1-4; TRBD1, the D gene given by the table, was not confirmed from the DNA. TRBV21-1 is assigned pseudogene status. CDR3 length: 13 residues.

This chain joins TRBV12-5 and TRBJ2-7; a possible D gene is TRBD2 (5 bases). Looked up from germline, CDR1 is LGHNT and CDR2 is FRNRAP. This CDR3 is built from 13 residues. V gave up 6 bases and J gave up 4 bases, with 13 bases separating them. CDR3 in amino acids: CASGYRGLYEQYF. CDR3 in DNA: TGTGCTAGTGGCTACCGGGGTCTTTACGAGCAGTACTTC.

This rearrangement joins TRBV21-1 to TRBJ1-4; the table's TRBD1 call for D was not verified on the DNA. TRBV21-1 is a listed pseudogene. The CDR3 contains 15 residues. The CDR3 here is CASSKEGRGNEKLFF. CDR3 in DNA: TGTGCCAGCAGCAAAGAGGGCAGGGGTAATGAAAAACTGTTTTTT.

This clone was counted only a few times. The J gene is TRBJ2-3, the V gene TRBV7-4; TRBD2 aligns across 11 bases. Trimming took 6 bases from V and 2 from J; bases not matched to a gene: 1. CDR1 is SGHVT and CDR2 is SQSDAQ in the germline V gene. This CDR3 spans 14 amino acids. CDR3 bases: TGTGCCAGCAGGACTAGCGGGACCACAGATACGCAGTATTTT. It specifies CASRTSGTTDTQYF.

The chain has TRBV30 and TRBJ1-2; TRBD1 matches 10 bases. In germline, CDR1 is GTSNPN, CDR2 SVGIG (reference sequence). The J segment lost 5 bases and the V segment lost 3 bases, leaving 3 bases of the junction unmatched. This CDR3 contains 13 residues. CDR3 loop: CAWRTGGSYGYTF. For the CDR3, the DNA is TGTGCCTGGAGGACAGGGGGCAGTTATGGCTACACCTTC.

This clone appeared a single time. The rearrangement joins TRBV15 to TRBJ1-5; 7 positions agree with TRBD1. With V trimmed by 0 bases and J by 6 bases, 17 bases remained unmatched. Germline V lookup: CDR1 LNHNV, CDR2 YYDKDF (reference sequence). This CDR3 has 19 residues. The CDR3 is CATSRDPLASTGMGQPQHF. The CDR3, as DNA: TGTGCCACCAGCAGAGATCCCCTGGCTTCGACAGGGATGGGTCAGCCCCAGCATTTT.

V is TRBV7-8 and J is TRBJ1-2; 8 bases line up with TRBD1. The CDR3 extends over 16 amino acids. V dropped 2 bases and J dropped 5; count of bases not matched to a gene: 10. CDR1 is SGHVS and CDR2 is FQNEAQ in the germline V gene. CDR3 sequence reads: CASSLLLQGAGYGYTF. DNA of the CDR3: TGTGCCAGCAGCTTATTACTTCAGGGGGCAGGTTATGGCTACACCTTC. Looking up the rest from reference TRBV7-8 and TRBJ1-2 gives the full variable domain: GAGVSQSPRYKVAKRGQDVALRCDPISGHVSLFWYQQALGQGPEFLTYFQNEAQLDKSGLPSDRFFAERPEGSVSTLKIQRTQQEDSAVYLCASSLLLQGAGYGYTFGSGTRLTVV.

The chain couples TRBV5-1 to TRBJ2-7, with 7 nucleotides matching TRBD1. Germline loops: CDR1 SGHRS, CDR2 YFSETQ. V shed 6 bases and J 2 bases; nucleotides not matched to a gene: 8. The CDR3 has 14 residues. CDR3 nucleotides: TGCGCCAGCACACCTACAGGGGTCGCCTACGAGCAGTACTTC. This gives the protein CASTPTGVAYEQYF. Using reference TRBV5-1 and TRBJ2-7 for the parts outside the CDR3, the full variable domain is KAGVTQTPRYLIKTRGQQVTLSCSPISGHRSVSWYQQTPGQGLQFLFEYFSETQRNKGNFPGRFSGRQFSNSRSEMNVSTLELGDSALYLCASTPTGVAYEQYFGPGTRLTVT.

The chain combines TRBV5-1 with TRBJ2-7; D perhaps matches TRBD1 (6 bases). The CDR3 is made up of 14 amino acids. Germline V lookup: CDR1 SGHRS, CDR2 YFSETQ. The V end lost 4 bases, the J end lost 2 bases, and 13 bases lay between the germline ends. DNA of the CDR3: TGCGCCAGCAGCACCTCGACAGGAGCCTACGAGCAGTACTTC. Translating gives CASSTSTGAYEQYF.

The chain links TRBV19 to TRBJ2-1; 10 positions match TRBD2. The CDR3 sequence is 15 residues long. Germline CDR1 is LNHDA and CDR2 is SQIVND (reference sequence). V shed 6 bases and J 4 bases; nucleotides not matched to a gene: 6. CDR3 protein: CASSFSGGVYNEQFF. For the CDR3, the DNA is TGTGCCAGTAGCTTCAGCGGGGGGGTTTACAATGAGCAGTTCTTC.